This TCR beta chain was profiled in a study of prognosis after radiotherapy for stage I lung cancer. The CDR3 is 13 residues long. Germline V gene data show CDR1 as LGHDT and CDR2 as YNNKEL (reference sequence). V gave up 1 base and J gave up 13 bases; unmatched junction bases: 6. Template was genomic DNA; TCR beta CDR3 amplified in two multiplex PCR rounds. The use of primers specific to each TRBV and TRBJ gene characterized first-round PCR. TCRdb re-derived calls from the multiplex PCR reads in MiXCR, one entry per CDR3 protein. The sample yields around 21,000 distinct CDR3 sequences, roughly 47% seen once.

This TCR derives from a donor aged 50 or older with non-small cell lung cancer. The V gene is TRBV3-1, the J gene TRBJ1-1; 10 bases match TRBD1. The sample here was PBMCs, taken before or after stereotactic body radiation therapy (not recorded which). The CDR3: CASSQGLRDRGFF. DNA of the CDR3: TGTGCCAGCAGCCAAGGCCTACGGGACAGGGGTTTCTTT.